The present T cell receptor (beta chain) was sequenced within a study of persistence of HIV-infected CD4 T cells. Lysates of CMV-infected fibroblasts at around 10 ug/mL stimulated these cells. CD40L/CD69 double-negative CD45RO-high memory CD4+ T cells were collected. The CDR3 totals 14 residues, both ends included. Per the germline V gene, CDR1 is MNHEY and CDR2 is SVGAGI. About this clone itself: What it binds is unknown. No DNA is shown, since the ends of the CDR3 on it are uncertain; the CDR3 is the one TCRdb lists.

Sequencing used immunoSEQ version 4 in survey mode. Repertoires were generated with immunoSEQ multiplex PCR, while TCRdb's copy carries only in-frame clones and drops some. The sample holds about 48,000 clones, about 80% seen once. Overall study findings and caveats: TCRbeta richness was lower in CMV- and Gag-responding cells than in anti-CD3/anti-CD28-responding cells.

The chain couples TRBV6-5 to TRBJ2-7; the table's D call of TRBD1 was not tested on the DNA. The TCR originated in an adult man with HIV who was CMV-seropositive. Specimen: CD4+ T cells sorted from PBMCs after roughly 20-hour stimulation, collected from a patient who received antiretroviral therapy. The CDR3 is CASSTSTGTDEQYF.